This T cell receptor (beta chain) was identified during a study of T cell responses to AZD1222 COVID-19 vaccine. Turning to the study itself: It was second doses at about 4 or about 12 weeks that were pooled.

Overall study results and limits: In the spike-specific TCR repertoire, nearly half reportedly target unmutated variant regions.

Here immunoSEQ multiplex PCR was the method, and the copy in TCRdb shows in-frame clones only, minus some. The table includes approximately 150,000 clones, approximately 90% detected once. This CDR3 contains 18 residues. CDR1 and CDR2 (germline): KGHSH, LQKENI. V gave up 5 bases and J gave up 4 bases; unmatched junction bases: 18. As to this clone: Antigen specificity is unknown.

This clonotype was obtained from an adult in good health. The sample here was peripheral blood, taken on day 0 of AZD1222 vaccination. The chain employs TRBV18 and TRBJ1-2; 8 bases align to TRBD1. The chain's CDR3 is CASSRGAGGAQGSYGYTF. CDR3 sequence (DNA): TGTGCCAGCTCAAGGGGCGCAGGGGGCGCCCAGGGGAGCTATGGCTACACCTTC.